These T cell receptor beta chains were read from a single sample in a study of control samples from healthy donors and cancer patients. Clones were read by immunoSEQ multiplex PCR, and TCRdb kept only the in-frame ones, dropping some. The data contain about 120,000 clones, about 93% of them seen just once; the ten biggest clones take up roughly 2.6%. The sequenced sample consisted of blood. The receptors stem from a man aged 25-40 years in good health. Both conserved end residues are part of each CDR3. The order of the fields is J gene, V gene, CDR3 length, CDR3 protein.

j_call: TRBJ2-1; v_call: TRBV6-6; cdr3_length: 14; cdr3_aa: CASRSRQENNEQFF
j_call: TRBJ1-1; v_call: TRBV10-2; cdr3_length: 12; cdr3_aa: CASTGVSTEAFF
j_call: TRBJ1-1; v_call: TRBV11-2; cdr3_length: 15; cdr3_aa: CASSRGGFRGGEAFF
j_call: TRBJ1-1; v_call: TRBV3-1/TRBV3-2; cdr3_length: 14; cdr3_aa: CASSHLGLNTEAFF
j_call: TRBJ1-1; v_call: TRBV6-1; cdr3_length: 15; cdr3_aa: CASSEEARMNTEAFF
j_call: TRBJ1-6; v_call: TRBV7-8; cdr3_length: 18; cdr3_aa: CASSLEGVGNSYNSPLHF
j_call: TRBJ2-7; v_call: TRBV18; cdr3_length: 15; cdr3_aa: CASSPNGQGDLEQYF
j_call: TRBJ1-5; v_call: TRBV19; cdr3_length: 15; cdr3_aa: CASSKAWGLNQPQHF
j_call: TRBJ2-1; v_call: TRBV19; cdr3_length: 17; cdr3_aa: CASSSTTQGASYNEQFF
j_call: TRBJ2-3; v_call: TRBV20-1; cdr3_length: 10; cdr3_aa: CSWGVDTQYF
j_call: TRBJ1-5; v_call: TRBV6-5; cdr3_length: 15; cdr3_aa: CASRNQAPASQPQHF
j_call: TRBJ1-2; v_call: TRBV25-1; cdr3_length: 15; cdr3_aa: CASSEWRATNYGYTF
j_call: TRBJ1-2; v_call: TRBV11-2; cdr3_length: 15; cdr3_aa: CASSRPGTGDDGYTF
j_call: TRBJ1-4; v_call: TRBV3-1/TRBV3-2; cdr3_length: 17; cdr3_aa: CASSQESPGTGNEKLFF
j_call: TRBJ1-4; v_call: TRBV28; cdr3_length: 11; cdr3_aa: CASSLDEKLFF
j_call: TRBJ1-4; v_call: TRBV6-2/TRBV6-3; cdr3_length: 15; cdr3_aa: CASSDRTGTSEKLFF
j_call: TRBJ1-1; v_call: TRBV3-1/TRBV3-2; cdr3_length: 13; cdr3_aa: CASRPGGGTEAFF
j_call: TRBJ2-1; v_call: TRBV5-1; cdr3_length: 14; cdr3_aa: CASSLGLAGNEQFF
j_call: TRBJ2-6; v_call: TRBV27; cdr3_length: 16; cdr3_aa: CASTQTRLTGANVLTF
j_call: TRBJ2-7; v_call: TRBV5-6; cdr3_length: 14; cdr3_aa: CASSLGQGSYEQYF
j_call: TRBJ2-7; v_call: TRBV6-1; cdr3_length: 12; cdr3_aa: CASSERGGEQYF
j_call: TRBJ1-5; v_call: TRBV9; cdr3_length: 13; cdr3_aa: CASSPGSNQPQHF
j_call: TRBJ1-2; v_call: TRBV2; cdr3_length: 15; cdr3_aa: CASSGGGSQEDGYTF
j_call: TRBJ1-2; v_call: TRBV30; cdr3_length: 18; cdr3_aa: CAWSKYAGDTTRGYGYTF
j_call: TRBJ1-1; v_call: TRBV10-2; cdr3_length: 15; cdr3_aa: CASRRGPNGNTEAFF
j_call: TRBJ1-6; v_call: TRBV11-2; cdr3_length: 15; cdr3_aa: CASSPAQRYNSPLHF
j_call: TRBJ1-2; v_call: TRBV3-1/TRBV3-2; cdr3_length: 17; cdr3_aa: CASSPRGTGSLQDGYTF
j_call: TRBJ1-2; v_call: TRBV5-1; cdr3_length: 13; cdr3_aa: CASSPYGVGGYTF
j_call: TRBJ1-4; v_call: TRBV2; cdr3_length: 16; cdr3_aa: CASRTPAGASNEKLFF
j_call: TRBJ1-5; v_call: TRBV2; cdr3_length: 15; cdr3_aa: CASSDGGQNNQPQHF
j_call: TRBJ2-1; v_call: TRBV29-1; cdr3_length: 13; cdr3_aa: CSVAGQGHNEQFF